Each of the 3 T cell receptor beta chains below was sequenced from the same sample in a study of blood T cell repertoires in COVID-19. TCRdb's table, derived via immunoSEQ multiplex PCR, lists solely in-frame clones and lacks some. The sample gives 150,000 to 200,000 clones, roughly four fifths of which show up once; 11% is in the top ten. The material sequenced was peripheral blood. These receptors all stem from a man aged 55 to 69 with active or convalescent COVID-19.

The chain is built from TRBV28 and TRBJ1-5; 8 nucleotides match TRBD1. The V and J ends lost 10 bases and 7 bases, in that order; junction bases with no gene match: 18. There are 16 residues in the CDR3. Germline CDR1 reads MDHEN; CDR2 reads SYDVKM. CDR3 sequence: CAISSPLQGARQPQHF. The CDR3 bases are TGTGCCATATCGTCTCCCCTTCAGGGGGCACGGCAGCCCCAGCATTTT.

This sequence joins TRBV19 and TRBJ1-5; 8 bases map to TRBD1. V was pared by 4 bases and J by 6 bases, with 5 bases of the junction left unmatched. The CDR3 extends over 14 amino acids. In germline, CDR1 is LNHDA, CDR2 SQIVND (reference sequence). CDR3 sequence reads: CASSTRQGIQPQHF. Here the CDR3 DNA reads TGTGCCAGTAGTACGAGACAGGGGATTCAGCCCCAGCATTTT.

This rearrangement joins TRBV5-1 to TRBJ2-1, with TRBD1 matching 8 bases. Germline CDR1 and CDR2: SGHRS and YFSETQ. Trimming at V came to 1 base and at J to 7 bases, leaving 10 bases not matched to a gene. This CDR3 comprises 16 residues. The DNA of the CDR3 is TGCGCCAGCAGCTTGTATCAGGGGGCTAAAGGGAATGAGCAGTTCTTC. Residues: CASSLYQGAKGNEQFF.